What follows describes a single TCR beta chain. Its antigen remains unidentified. The junction departs from the called germline gene at one end, perhaps through a read error. The data originate from a study of tumor and adjacent non-tumor tissue in lung cancer. Three rounds of nested PCR, following a modified ARM-PCR protocol, produced the TCRbeta library. One entry per CDR3 protein results from TCRdb running MiXCR on the multiplex PCR reads. The sample lists around 70,000 distinct CDR3 sequences, approximately 73% occurring once. No cell sorting was done before RNA was extracted from the tissue. Between August and November 2014, newly diagnosed, chemotherapy-naive lung cancer patients underwent thoracic surgery in China. Study-wide findings and caveats: Tumor tissue had significantly higher TCR diversity than normal lung.

CDR3 length: 13 amino acids. The source material was lung tumor tissue. The chain uses TRBV12-3 or TRBV12-4 and TRBJ1-5; D is unresolved. This clonotype was sampled from a man in his fifties or sixties with non-small cell lung cancer. DNA for the CDR3: TGTGCCAGCAGTCCGCACAGCTTACAGCCCCGGCATTTT. Encoded protein: CASSPHSLQPRHF.